The 19 T cell receptor beta chains below come from one sample, sequenced in a study of blood T cell repertoires in COVID-19. Libraries were prepared by immunoSEQ multiplex PCR; TCRdb keeps only in-frame clonotypes and omits some of them. The sample has 290,000 or so clones; about nine tenths are singletons. The sample taken for sequencing was PBMCs or T cells enriched from blood (not recorded which). Receptors were obtained from a woman aged 18-29 years who had recovered from COVID-19.

This chain connects TRBV7-2 to TRBJ1-2, with 9 positions matching TRBD1. Germline CDR1 reads SGHTA; CDR2 reads FQGNSA. The CDR3 runs 16 residues. Trimming took 4 bases from V and 0 from J; bases not matched to a gene: 6. The CDR3 spells CASSSKTGGANYGYTF. DNA for the CDR3: TGTGCCAGCAGCTCAAAGACAGGGGGGGCTAACTATGGCTACACCTTC.

The chain links TRBV9 to TRBJ2-3, with D possibly being TRBD2 (7 bases). Trimming removed 0 bases from V and 6 bases from J, with 17 bases in between. CDR1 and CDR2 from the germline V gene are SGDLS and YYNGEE. The CDR3 is 16 residues long. Written as DNA, the CDR3 is TGTGCCAGCAGCGTAGAGGGGGAGGGCCTAGCCGATACGCAGTATTTT. Amino acids: CASSVEGEGLADTQYF.

A note on this clone: Other DNA sequences in the same sample also yield this CDR3. This chain uses TRBV18 with TRBJ1-1; no firm D call. Germline lookup yields CDR1 KGHSH and CDR2 LQKENI. With 0 bases removed from V and 5 bases from J, the gap between germline ends came to 7 bases. This CDR3 contains 13 residues. The CDR3 here is CASSPPTGTEAFF. Here the CDR3 DNA reads TGTGCCAGCTCACCACCGACGGGGACTGAAGCTTTCTTT.

The gene calls are TRBV11-3 and TRBJ2-3; a weak D match, TRBD1 (6 bases). V dropped 5 bases and J dropped 0 bases, with 12 bases sitting between them. The CDR3 extends over 15 amino acids. Germline V lookup: CDR1 SGHNT, CDR2 YENEEA. The CDR3 DNA reads as TGTGCCAGCAGCCTACAGGGTACCAGCACAGATACGCAGTATTTT. Protein: CASSLQGTSTDTQYF.

The chain employs TRBV2 and TRBJ2-3; TRBD2 agrees at 11 bases. Germline V CDR1 and CDR2: SNHLY, FYNNEI. CDR3 length: 14 residues. The ends lost 8 bases at V and 4 bases at J; junction bases unmatched: 5. The CDR3 sequence: CASSGTSGPDTQYF. The CDR3 coding sequence is TGTGCCAGCTCCGGGACTAGCGGCCCAGATACGCAGTATTTT.

The chain joins TRBV28 to TRBJ1-1; D is unresolved. V lost 1 base and J 0 bases, leaving 6 bases between the germline ends. CDR1 is MDHEN, CDR2 SYDVKM, per germline. The CDR3 spans 14 residues. CDR3 nucleotides: TGTGCCAGCAGTTTATACAGATTGAACACTGAAGCTTTCTTT. It codes for CASSLYRLNTEAFF.

This chain uses TRBV4-1 with TRBJ2-1; possible D gene TRBD1, 6 bases. This CDR3 has 16 amino acids. In germline, CDR1 is MGHRA, CDR2 YSYEKL. The ends were cut back, 0 bases at V and 2 bases at J, with 11 bases in the middle. The CDR3 loop reads CASSQDGQGTYNEQFF. DNA of the CDR3: TGCGCCAGCAGCCAAGATGGTCAGGGGACCTACAATGAGCAGTTCTTC.

A word on this clone: The same CDR3 can be traced to other DNA sequences in this sample. This sequence joins TRBV5-4 and TRBJ1-2; no firm D call. This CDR3 is 13 amino acids long. V was shortened by 2 bases and J by 4 bases, with 9 bases between the two germline ends. CDR1 SGHNT and CDR2 YYREEE come from the germline V gene (reference sequence). The CDR3 nucleotides read TGTGCCAGCAGCTTCGGCAGGTCCTATGGCTACACCTTC. It is translated as CASSFGRSYGYTF.

This chain uses TRBV27 with TRBJ1-4; no clear D gene. Germline CDR1 MNHEY, CDR2 SMNVEV (reference sequence). V was clipped by 2 bases and J by 0 bases, with 7 bases between them. This CDR3 is built from 15 residues. CDR3 region: CASSLNPTTNEKLFF. The CDR3, as DNA: TGTGCCAGCAGTTTAAACCCTACAACTAATGAAAAACTGTTTTTT.

J is TRBJ1-1 and V is TRBV7-6; tentatively, D is TRBD1 (5 bases). The V end was cut by 1 base, the J end by 2 bases, with 11 bases between. The germline gives CDR1 SGHVS, CDR2 FNYEAQ. CDR3 length: 15 residues. The chain's CDR3 is CASSLGRQGNTEAFF. The CDR3 DNA sequence: TGTGCCAGCAGCTTAGGCCGGCAGGGAAACACTGAAGCTTTCTTT.

This chain joins TRBV27 and TRBJ2-7, with 7 positions matching TRBD1. From germline, CDR1 is MNHEY and CDR2 SMNVEV (reference sequence). V lost 5 bases and J lost 0; bases outside the gene matches: 7. This CDR3 is built from 15 residues. CDR3: CASSGTGAISYEQYF. CDR3 coding DNA: TGTGCCAGCAGTGGAACAGGGGCCATCTCCTACGAGCAGTACTTC.

The genes are TRBV7-7 and TRBJ2-7, with D maybe TRBD1 (6 bases). CDR3 length: 13 residues. The germline CDR1 and CDR2 sequences are SSHAT and FNYEAQ (reference sequence). Between the trimmed V and J ends, which lost 2 bases and 6 bases, there was a span of 11 bases. The CDR3 sequence is CASSLTGSGEQYF. CDR3 nucleotides: TGTGCCAGCAGCTTAACAGGGAGCGGCGAGCAGTACTTC.

This chain uses TRBV15 with TRBJ1-5; D perhaps matches TRBD1 (5 bases). With 1 base removed from V and 6 bases from J, the gap between germline ends came to 16 bases. The germline V gene encodes CDR1 LNHNV and CDR2 YYDKDF (reference sequence). The CDR3 has 16 amino acids. The CDR3 bases are TGTGCCACCAGCAGAGGCGCGGGACCCCTTGGTCAGCCCCAGCATTTT. Encoded protein: CATSRGAGPLGQPQHF. The full variable domain, rest sourced from reference TRBV15 and TRBJ1-5, is DAMVIQNPRYQVTQFGKPVTLSCSQTLNHNVMYWYQQKSSQAPKLLFHYYDKDFNNEADTPDNFQSRRPNTSFCFLDIRSPGLGDTAMYLCATSRGAGPLGQPQHFGDGTRLSIL.

This rearrangement joins TRBV29-1 to TRBJ1-3; TRBD1 matches 7 bases. Germline CDR1 SQVTM, CDR2 ANQGSEA. The CDR3 has 13 residues. CDR3 nucleotides: TGCGGAGGGGGACAGTTCTCTGGAAACACCATATATTTT. It translates to CGGGQFSGNTIYF.

V gene TRBV30 combines with J gene TRBJ2-5; 8 bases match TRBD2. This CDR3 is 14 amino acids long. Germline V CDR1 and CDR2: GTSNPN, SVGIG (reference sequence). The junction had 4 bases not matched to a gene; V was cut back by 0 bases and J by 4 bases. CDR3 amino acids: CAWSVRAGAETQYF. Here the CDR3 DNA reads TGTGCCTGGAGTGTAAGAGCGGGAGCAGAGACCCAGTACTTC.

V and J are TRBV19 and TRBJ1-5; no firm D call. Trimming cost V 1 base and J 10 bases, with 17 bases left between them. The CDR3 is made up of 15 amino acids. Per the germline V gene, CDR1 is LNHDA and CDR2 is SQIVND (reference sequence). CDR3 sequence: CASSIGPERDFPQHF. CDR3 in DNA: TGTGCCAGTAGTATAGGGCCCGAACGGGATTTTCCCCAGCATTTT.

This clone was recorded only once. This chain uses TRBV18 with TRBJ2-5; 7 bases map to TRBD1. Germline assignment: CDR1 KGHSH and CDR2 LQKENI. The CDR3 runs to 14 residues. V lost 3 bases and J lost 1; bases outside the gene matches: 2. The DNA of the CDR3 is TGTGCCAGCTCACCGGGACAGCCCCAAGAGACCCAGTACTTC. Protein: CASSPGQPQETQYF. Full variable domain (outside the CDR3, taken from reference TRBV18 and TRBJ2-5): NAGVMQNPRHLVRRRGQEARLRCSPMKGHSHVYWYRQLPEEGLKFMVYLQKENIIDESGMPKERFSAEFPKEGPSILRIQQVVRGDSAAYFCASSPGQPQETQYFGPGTRLLVL.

The rearrangement uses TRBV11-2 and TRBJ2-5; TRBD2 agrees at 9 bases. Unmatched junction bases numbered 13, after V lost 1 base and J lost 7 bases. Germline-derived CDR1 and CDR2 are SGHAT and FQNNGV. This CDR3 spans 17 amino acids. This chain's CDR3 is CASSLGYAGGPTGTQYF. The DNA for the CDR3 is TGTGCCAGCAGCTTAGGGTACGCGGGAGGGCCTACTGGGACCCAGTACTTC.

The chain combines TRBV7-2 with TRBJ2-5; 9 bases fit TRBD2. The germline gives CDR1 SGHTA, CDR2 FQGNSA. This CDR3 is built from 15 residues. The trim removed 0 bases at V and 8 bases at J, leaving 7 bases unmatched. This CDR3 is CASSLAVAGAVTQYF. DNA of the CDR3: TGTGCCAGCAGCTTAGCTGTAGCGGGGGCGGTAACCCAGTACTTC.